These T cell receptor beta chains were read from a single sample in a study of tumor-infiltrating lymphocytes in primary liver carcinoma. MiXCR, applied by TCRdb to the multiplex PCR reads, yields one record per CDR3 protein. The sample comprises 300,000 to 400,000 distinct CDR3 sequences, 65% of which are singletons, and about 6.5% rests with the top ten. Sequencing input: peripheral blood. The origin of the receptors is a man aged 40-50 years with primary liver carcinoma and hepatitis B virus infection. The CDR3 runs from the conserved cysteine through the conserved F or W. A D gene is named only where the DNA matches it firmly. Clone size appears in some rows only: once, few, many, or a class for an expanded clone.

clone_size d_call j_call v_call cdr3_aa cdr3_nt
few TRBD2 TRBJ2-7 TRBV5-4 CASSFAPGGGYEQYF TGTGCCAGCAGCTTTGCCCCGGGAGGGGGCTACGAGCAGTACTTC
many - TRBJ2-2 TRBV6-1 CASQHPGNTGELFF TGTGCCAGCCAGCACCCCGGAAACACCGGGGAGCTGTTTTTT
- - TRBJ2-7 TRBV12-3/TRBV12-4 CASRFLGTYERYF TGTGCCAGCAGATTCTTAGGGACTTACGAGCGGTACTTC
- TRBD1 TRBJ2-1 TRBV5-1 CASSSTRTGVSEQFF TGCGCCAGCAGCTCAACCAGGACAGGGGTGAGTGAGCAGTTCTTC
many - TRBJ1-1 TRBV5-1 CASSRDGAEAFF TGCGCCAGCAGCCGAGACGGCGCTGAAGCTTTCTTT
many - TRBJ2-1 TRBV10-2 CASSDRASFRNEQFF TGCGCCAGCAGTGACAGGGCTAGCTTTCGCAATGAGCAGTTCTTC
- TRBD1 TRBJ1-5 TRBV6-5 CVSTSRGQTQSQHF TGTGTCAGCACTTCCAGGGGACAGACGCAGTCCCAGCATTTT
once - TRBJ1-2 TRBV14 CASSQDGGPDYGYTF TGTGCCAGCAGCCAAGATGGAGGGCCGGACTATGGCTACACCTTC
- - TRBJ1-3 TRBV12-3/TRBV12-4 CASSFGPSSSGNTIYF TGTGCCAGCAGTTTTGGACCCTCAAGCTCTGGAAACACCATATATTTT
- - TRBJ2-2 TRBV28 CASSLRGIGGELFF TGTGCCAGCAGTTTGCGCGGAATAGGCGGGGAGCTGTTTTTT
many - TRBJ1-6 TRBV12-3/TRBV12-4 CASRFGSDNSPLHF TGTGCCAGCAGGTTCGGCAGCGATAATTCACCCCTCCACTTT
few - TRBJ2-7 TRBV4-1 CASSQRGTVSSYEQYF TGCGCCAGCAGCCAGAGGGGGACGGTGAGCTCCTACGAGCAGTACTTC
- TRBD2 TRBJ2-2 TRBV5-4 CANSPVGLADPTGELFF TGTGCCAACAGTCCGGTGGGACTAGCGGACCCCACCGGGGAGCTGTTTTTT
few TRBD1 TRBJ1-6 TRBV5-1 CASSLGTGLTPLHF TGCGCCAGCAGCCTCGGGACAGGTCTTACACCCCTCCACTTT
- - TRBJ2-3 TRBV5-6 CASSLTRDRQYF TGTGCCAGCAGCTTGACGAGAGATAGGCAGTATTTT
- - TRBJ2-7 TRBV6-5 CASSILGVASYEQYF TGTGCCAGCAGCATACTGGGAGTAGCTTCCTACGAGCAGTACTTC
- TRBD2 TRBJ2-3 TRBV2 CASTPGGDTQYF TGTGCCAGCACCCCGGGGGGGGATACGCAGTATTTT
many - TRBJ2-5 TRBV6-1 CASRGYQETQYF TGTGCCAGCCGAGGGTACCAAGAGACCCAGTACTTC
- - TRBJ1-2 TRBV6-1 CASNEARVSDYTF TGTGCCAGCAATGAAGCAAGGGTGTCCGACTACACCTTC
- - TRBJ2-1 TRBV11-2 CASSSVSGVYNEQFF TGTGCCAGCAGCTCAGTATCGGGAGTCTACAATGAGCAGTTCTTC
- - TRBJ2-3 TRBV9 CASTHSCGAGTDTQYF TGTGCCAGCACCCACTCATGCGGAGCGGGCACAGATACGCAGTATTTT
- - TRBJ2-3 TRBV5-5 CASSLGDKEAYTQYF TGTGCCAGCAGCTTGGGGGACAAGGAAGCATATACGCAGTATTTT
few TRBD2 TRBJ2-1 TRBV7-9 CASSPNWWSGRGHEQFF TGTGCCAGCAGCCCGAATTGGTGGAGCGGGAGGGGGCATGAGCAGTTCTTC
many - TRBJ2-4 TRBV4-1 CASSQEIGGDIQYF TGCGCCAGCAGCCAAGAAATAGGGGGGGACATTCAGTACTTC
many TRBD2 TRBJ2-1 TRBV7-9 CASSLELAGDEQFF TGTGCCAGCAGCTTAGAGCTAGCGGGAGATGAGCAGTTCTTC
many - TRBJ1-4 TRBV6-2/TRBV6-3 CASSRGPYGEKLFF TGTGCCAGCAGTCGAGGACCCTACGGTGAAAAACTGTTTTTT
- - TRBJ1-3 TRBV10-3 CAIMDSGNTIYF TGTGCCATCATGGACTCTGGAAACACCATATATTTT
- - TRBJ2-7 TRBV7-9 CASSLDEGSYEQYF TGTGCCAGCAGCTTAGACGAGGGTTCCTACGAGCAGTACTTC
- - TRBJ1-5 TRBV28 CASNLAESPPYQPQHF TGTGCCAGCAATCTCGCGGAGAGTCCTCCCTATCAGCCCCAGCATTTT
- - TRBJ2-6 TRBV14 CARRRSGANVLTF TGTGCCAGGAGGCGCTCTGGGGCCAACGTCCTGACTTTC
- - TRBJ1-5 TRBV5-6 CASSPGTQSAQHF TGTGCCAGCAGCCCTGGGACACAGAGTGCCCAGCATTTT
many TRBD2 TRBJ2-1 TRBV6-2/TRBV6-3 CASSEWTSGRATEQFF TGTGCCAGCAGTGAATGGACTAGCGGGAGGGCCACTGAGCAGTTCTTC
- - TRBJ1-5 TRBV28 CASSFRQGRIRQPQHF TGTGCCAGCAGTTTCCGGCAGGGGAGAATTCGCCAGCCCCAGCATTTT
once - TRBJ2-2 TRBV6-5 CASSYSIAESAGELFF TGTGCCAGCAGTTACTCCATTGCGGAGAGCGCCGGGGAGCTGTTTTTT
- - TRBJ1-6 TRBV4-3 CARSQVWLARASDSPLHF TGCGCCAGGAGCCAAGTTTGGTTAGCTCGGGCCTCTGATTCACCCCTCCACTTT
few TRBD1 TRBJ2-7 TRBV12-3/TRBV12-4 CASSARQGGSYEQYF TGTGCCAGCAGTGCCCGACAGGGGGGGTCCTACGAGCAGTACTTC
many - TRBJ1-1 TRBV6-5 CASSYNGFTEAFF TGTGCCAGCAGCTACAATGGTTTTACTGAAGCTTTCTTT
- - TRBJ2-1 TRBV10-2 CASRAVQNEQFF TGCGCCAGCAGAGCCGTACAGAATGAGCAGTTCTTC
- TRBD1 TRBJ1-1 TRBV6-5 CVSSYFRDRVEAFF TGTGTCAGCAGTTACTTTCGCGACAGGGTCGAAGCTTTCTTT
once - TRBJ2-2 TRBV5-4 CASINTGELFF TGTGCCAGCATCAACACCGGGGAGCTGTTTTTT
few - TRBJ1-1 TRBV29-1 CSVYHGTEAFF TGCAGCGTTTACCACGGGACTGAAGCTTTCTTT
many - TRBJ2-4 TRBV5-6 CASSSTEVAKNIQYF TGTGCCAGCAGCTCGACAGAAGTAGCCAAAAACATTCAGTACTTC
- TRBD1 TRBJ1-2 TRBV5-4 CGSSFRGRRVGYTF TGTGGCAGCAGCTTCAGGGGGCGCCGGGTCGGCTACACCTTC
- - TRBJ1-2 TRBV10-3 CTFSAGTTGAGYTF TGTACCTTCAGCGCTGGGACAACCGGGGCTGGCTACACCTTC
- - TRBJ2-7 TRBV30 CAWSVFGLEQYF TGTGCCTGGAGTGTTTTCGGGCTAGAGCAGTACTTC
many - TRBJ2-1 TRBV11-3 CASRGGDNEQFF TGTGCCAGCAGGGGTGGGGACAATGAGCAGTTCTTC